One sample yielded the 23 T cell receptor beta chains listed below, sequenced in a study of blood T cells in healthy people across ages. Primed by a sample-barcoded 5' primer and a J-beta primer mix, a second PCR proceeded for 7 to 11 cycles. TCRdb analysed the 5' RACE reads with MiXCR anew, one entry per CDR3 protein. The data contain 1,500,000 or so distinct CDR3 sequences, around 55% of them singletons. Sequences were obtained from blood. These receptors were collected from a man aged 18 to 30 in good health.

The rearrangement joins TRBV10-3 to TRBJ1-5, with 8 positions matching TRBD1. This CDR3 has 18 residues. From germline, CDR1 is ENHRY and CDR2 SYGVKD. J was trimmed by 0 bases and V by 2 bases; bases with no gene match: 9. The CDR3 loop is CAISEAGTGVDSNQPQHF. In nucleotides, the CDR3 is TGTGCCATCAGTGAGGCCGGGACAGGAGTAGATAGCAATCAGCCCCAGCATTTT.

CDR3: CASSRSRADEQFF. Written as DNA, the CDR3 is TGTGCCAGCAGCCGGTCCCGGGCGGATGAGCAGTTCTTC. The chain carries TRBV12-3 or TRBV12-4 and TRBJ2-1; D unresolved. This CDR3 comprises 13 residues. V lost 6 bases to trimming and J lost 8 bases, with 14 bases between them.

This clonotype was recorded a few times. CDR3 protein: CASSGVAGVDEQYF. The CDR3 DNA is TGTGCCAGCAGTGGGGTAGCGGGGGTCGACGAGCAGTACTTC. The genes are TRBV2 and TRBJ2-5; 9 bases match TRBD2. TRBJ2-7 explains the end of the DNA better; the J call may be wrong. The germline gives CDR1 SNHLY, CDR2 FYNNEI. The CDR3 sequence is 14 residues long.

The count of this clonotype is one. The chain joins TRBV27 to TRBJ2-7; a possible D gene is TRBD2 (7 bases). Germline values: CDR1 MNHEY, CDR2 SMNVEV (reference sequence). The V and J ends lost 4 bases and 0 bases respectively, with 22 bases between them. The CDR3 is 18 residues long. In nucleotides, the CDR3 is TGTGCCAGCAGTTCCCCTCGGGGGGCTAGCGAGGTCTCCTACGAGCAGTACTTC. Its protein product is CASSSPRGASEVSYEQYF.

V and J are TRBV29-1 and TRBJ2-1, with 8 bases aligning to TRBD1. The length of the CDR3 is 14 residues. The ends lost 0 bases at V and 9 bases at J; junction bases unmatched: 7. Germline V gives CDR1 SQVTM, CDR2 ANQGSEA. The CDR3 coding sequence is TGCAGCGTTGAAGATACAGGACAGGGTGGTGAGCAGTTCTTC. Translating it yields CSVEDTGQGGEQFF.

This chain joins TRBV7-9 and TRBJ2-3; TRBD2 aligns across 8 bases. The germline V gene encodes CDR1 SEHNR and CDR2 FQNEAQ (reference sequence). With V trimmed by 4 bases and J by 0 bases, 6 bases remained unmatched. There are 16 residues in the CDR3. CDR3 sequence reads: CASSSGLARSTDTQYF. Written as DNA, the CDR3 is TGTGCCAGCAGCTCAGGACTAGCACGAAGCACAGATACGCAGTATTTT.

CDR3 protein: CASSAGDSTDTQYF. CDR3 sequence (DNA): TGTGCCAGCAGTGCCGGGGACAGCACAGATACGCAGTATTTT. The chain has TRBV2 and TRBJ2-3, with D possibly being TRBD1 or TRBD2 (5 bases each). The germline gives CDR1 SNHLY, CDR2 FYNNEI. The CDR3 contains 14 residues. Trimming removed 4 bases from V and 0 bases from J, with 8 bases in between.

This clonotype was detected a few times. This chain joins TRBV29-1 and TRBJ1-1; D might be TRBD1 (5 bases). Trimming left V 1 base short and J 4 bases short, with 10 bases between. The CDR3 has 13 amino acids. Germline-derived CDR1 and CDR2 are SQVTM and ANQGSEA. The DNA for the CDR3 is TGCAGCGTTGAAGTGGCGGGACCCACTGAAGCTTTCTTT. Its protein product is CSVEVAGPTEAFF. Full variable domain (outside the CDR3, taken from reference TRBV29-1 and TRBJ1-1): SAVISQKPSRDICQRGTSLTIQCQVDSQVTMMFWYRQQPGQSLTLIATANQGSEATYESGFVIDKFPISRPNLTFSTLTVSNMSPEDSSIYLCSVEVAGPTEAFFGQGTRLTVV.

The J gene is TRBJ2-3, the V gene TRBV5-1; a weak D match, TRBD1 (5 bases). Germline loops: CDR1 SGHRS, CDR2 YFSETQ. The ends were cut back, 1 base at V and 2 bases at J, with 11 bases in the middle. The CDR3 length is 15 residues. CDR3 sequence: CASSLRARDTDTQYF. CDR3 nucleotide sequence: TGCGCCAGCAGCTTGAGGGCCAGGGACACAGATACGCAGTATTTT.

The sample holds a few counts of this clonotype. The gene calls are TRBV12-3 or TRBV12-4 and TRBJ2-7; D ambiguous. The length of the CDR3 is 16 residues. The germline V and J ends were trimmed by 5 bases and 0 bases, with 17 bases remaining between them. The CDR3 loop reads CASSPDGYPLSYEQYF. For the CDR3, the DNA is TGTGCCAGCAGTCCCGACGGTTACCCGCTCTCCTACGAGCAGTACTTC.

Here the CDR3 DNA reads TGTGCCAGCAGCTCGGACAGAGAACGCAACTATGGCTACACCTTC. Its translation is CASSSDRERNYGYTF. This chain connects TRBV7-9 to TRBJ1-2; the D gene is possibly TRBD1 (6 bases). CDR1 and CDR2 from the germline V gene are SEHNR and FQNEAQ (reference sequence). V dropped 4 bases and J dropped 2 bases, with 14 bases sitting between them. This CDR3 comprises 15 residues. Complete variable domain (other parts from reference TRBV7-9 and TRBJ1-2): DTGVSQNPRHKITKRGQNVTFRCDPISEHNRLYWYRQTLGQGPEFLTYFQNEAQLEKSRLLSDRFSAERPKGSFSTLEIQRTEQGDSAMYLCASSSDRERNYGYTFGSGTRLTVV.

The V gene is TRBV2, the J gene TRBJ2-3; TRBD2 matches 8 bases. The length of the CDR3 is 16 residues. The V and J ends lost 6 bases and 0 bases, in that order; junction bases with no gene match: 8. The germline CDR1 and CDR2 sequences are SNHLY and FYNNEI. CDR3 in DNA: TGTGCCAGCAGGTGGACTAGCAGAACTAGCACAGATACGCAGTATTTT. This translates into CASRWTSRTSTDTQYF.

This clonotype has just one count. Written as DNA, the CDR3 is TGTGCCAGCTCCCCTGAGGGGGGCGCCCTATGGTTCTATGGCTACACCTTC. Its protein is CASSPEGGALWFYGYTF. The chain carries TRBV12-3 or TRBV12-4 and TRBJ1-2; D is perhaps TRBD1 (6 bases). This CDR3 spans 17 amino acids. V shed 8 bases and J shed 4 bases, with 26 bases lying between them.

This clonotype was recorded a few times. The chain's CDR3 is CSVEISTYEQYF. As DNA, the CDR3 is TGCAGCGTTGAAATAAGTACCTACGAGCAGTACTTC. The chain is built from TRBV29-1 and TRBJ2-7, with no clear D. This CDR3 has 12 residues. Trimming took off 2 bases at V and 2 bases at J, with 7 bases between the two ends. Per germline, CDR1 SQVTM and CDR2 ANQGSEA.

This clonotype has only a few counts. The chain carries TRBV5-1 and TRBJ2-3; no firm D call. CDR1 and CDR2 (germline): SGHRS, YFSETQ. There are 14 residues in the CDR3. Trimming took 4 bases from V and 5 from J, leaving 14 bases between them. The CDR3 region has the DNA TGCGCCAGCAGCCCCCCGCAGCGACTAGATACGCAGTATTTT. Its protein product is CASSPPQRLDTQYF.

The CDR3 reads CATRDPSYNEQFF. CDR3 nucleotides: TGTGCCACCCGGGACCCCTCCTACAATGAGCAGTTCTTC. The genes are TRBV10-3 and TRBJ2-1; perhaps D is TRBD1 or TRBD2 (5 bases each). Trimming cost V 10 bases and J 0 bases, with 10 bases left between them. CDR1 and CDR2 from the germline V gene are ENHRY and SYGVKD. The CDR3 consists of 13 residues.

V gene TRBV11-3 combines with J gene TRBJ2-5, with 9 bases identical to TRBD2. The J call may be wrong; the DNA end is better matched by TRBJ2-7. The CDR3 has 17 amino acids. Germline loops: CDR1 SGHNT, CDR2 YENEEA. CDR3 sequence reads: CASSLAPSEREVHEQYF. The CDR3 coding sequence is TGTGCCAGCAGCTTAGCCCCCTCCGAGCGGGAGGTCCACGAGCAGTACTTC.

This clonotype was found a few times. V usage is TRBV29-1 and J usage is TRBJ2-7, with D perhaps matching TRBD1 or TRBD2 (5 bases each). Per germline, CDR1 SQVTM and CDR2 ANQGSEA. The CDR3 has 16 residues. Trimming took off 5 bases at V and 2 bases at J, with 22 bases between the two ends. The CDR3 DNA reads as TGCAGCGTTAACATCCCAGGAGGTATGGGGGCCTACGAGCAGTACTTC. Amino acids: CSVNIPGGMGAYEQYF.

The sample holds a few counts of this clonotype. The chain couples TRBV5-4 to TRBJ2-7, with D perhaps being TRBD1 or TRBD2 (5 bases each). Germline V gene data show CDR1 as SGHNT and CDR2 as YYREEE (reference sequence). V lost 0 bases, J lost 7 bases, and 11 bases lay in between. This CDR3 is 13 amino acids long. CDR3 nucleotides: TGTGCCAGCAGCTTGGGGGGGTACAATGAGCAGTACTTC. As protein: CASSLGGYNEQYF. Drawing the rest from reference TRBV5-4 and TRBJ2-7, the complete variable domain is ETGVTQSPTHLIKTRGQQVTLRCSSQSGHNTVSWYQQALGQGPQFIFQYYREEENGRGNFPPRFSGLQFPNYSSELNVNALELDDSALYLCASSLGGYNEQYFGPGTRLTVT.

The V call is TRBV28, the J call TRBJ1-2; possibly TRBD1 for D (6 bases). The CDR3 is made up of 16 amino acids. With 1 base removed from V and 4 bases from J, the gap between germline ends came to 16 bases. Germline CDR1 reads MDHEN; CDR2 reads SYDVKM. The CDR3 coding sequence is TGTGCCAGCAGTTTATATCTGTCAGGGGACTCCTATGGCTACACCTTC. It yields the protein CASSLYLSGDSYGYTF.

This clonotype has only a few counts. The V call is TRBV7-2, the J call TRBJ2-7; 7 positions match TRBD1. The CDR3 has 15 amino acids. Germline CDR1 SGHTA, CDR2 FQGNSA. Trimming took 1 base from V and 5 from J; bases not matched to a gene: 8. CDR3 sequence: CASSLVPEGANEQYF. CDR3 DNA sequence: TGTGCCAGCAGCTTAGTGCCAGAGGGGGCGAACGAGCAGTACTTC. Full variable domain (missing parts from reference TRBV7-2 and TRBJ2-7): GAGVSQSPSNKVTEKGKDVELRCDPISGHTALYWYRQSLGQGLEFLIYFQGNSAPDKSGLPSDRFSAERTGGSVSTLTIQRTQQEDSAVYLCASSLVPEGANEQYFGPGTRLTVT.

The chain links TRBV4-1 to TRBJ2-3; D call uncertain. The CDR3 is made up of 15 amino acids. V dropped 3 bases and J dropped 1 base, with 11 bases sitting between them. The germline V gene has CDR1 MGHRA and CDR2 YSYEKL. In DNA form, the CDR3 reads TGCGCCAGCAGCCACTCCCCTACGGGCACAGATACGCAGTATTTT. Amino acids: CASSHSPTGTDTQYF.

A single count supports this clonotype. The genes are TRBV6-6 and TRBJ1-2; unclear D gene. Per germline, CDR1 MNHNY and CDR2 SVGAGI (reference sequence). V dropped 2 bases and J dropped 7 bases, with 8 bases sitting between them. The CDR3 length is 12 residues. This chain's CDR3 is CASSYVEGGYTF. The CDR3 region has the DNA TGTGCCAGCAGTTACGTGGAGGGTGGCTACACCTTC.